Sequencing of this TCR beta chain was carried out in a study of blood T cell repertoires in COVID-19. The CDR3 loop spans 16 amino acids. Germline V gene data show CDR1 as SGHVS and CDR2 as FQNEAQ. Trimming removed 6 bases from V and 5 bases from J; junction bases left unmatched: 10. Using immunoSEQ multiplex PCR, the repertoire was profiled, and TCRdb retains in-frame clones only, with some absent. This sample carries roughly 230,000 clones, around four fifths of them seen once, and the ten largest clones take approximately 6.3%. The sample holds one count of this clone. Sequenced sample: peripheral blood. This TCR was recovered from a woman aged 60-70 years with active or convalescent COVID-19. The gene calls are TRBV7-8 and TRBJ2-2; 9 bases are shared with TRBD1. Here the CDR3 reads CASSEQGAPGTGELFF. Written as DNA, the CDR3 is TGTGCCAGCAGTGAACAGGGGGCTCCGGGAACCGGGGAGCTGTTTTTT.